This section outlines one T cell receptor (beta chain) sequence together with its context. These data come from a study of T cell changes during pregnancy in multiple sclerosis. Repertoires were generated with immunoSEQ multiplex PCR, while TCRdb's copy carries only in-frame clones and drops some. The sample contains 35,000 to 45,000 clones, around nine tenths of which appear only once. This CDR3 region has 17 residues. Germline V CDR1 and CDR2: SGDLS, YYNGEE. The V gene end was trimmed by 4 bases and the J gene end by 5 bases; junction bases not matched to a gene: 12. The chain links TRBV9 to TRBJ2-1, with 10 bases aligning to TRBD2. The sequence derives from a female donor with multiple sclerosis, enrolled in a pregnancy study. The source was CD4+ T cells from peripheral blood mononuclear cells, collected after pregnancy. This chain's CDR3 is CASSPIMVAGGNNEQFF. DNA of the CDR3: TGTGCCAGCAGCCCCATTATGGTAGCGGGGGGTAACAATGAGCAGTTCTTC.